A single sample is the source of the 28 T cell receptor beta chains below, sequenced in a study of blood T cell repertoires in COVID-19. Libraries were prepared by immunoSEQ multiplex PCR; TCRdb keeps only in-frame clonotypes and omits some of them. The table records approximately 250,000 clones, around 84% of them present only once. Sequencing was carried out using peripheral blood. The receptors were gathered from a man in his sixties with acute or convalescent COVID-19.

This chain joins TRBV7-3 and TRBJ2-1, with D perhaps TRBD2 (5 bases). V shed 0 bases and J shed 6 bases, with 12 bases lying between them. Germline CDR1 is SGHTA and CDR2 is FQGTGA. The CDR3 is 15 amino acids. The chain's CDR3 is CASSLTRAVPNEQFF. CDR3 DNA: TGTGCCAGCAGCTTAACGAGGGCAGTGCCCAATGAGCAGTTCTTC.

The chain employs TRBV27 and TRBJ1-2, with 11 positions matching TRBD1. The CDR3 loop spans 15 amino acids. The germline CDR1 and CDR2 sequences are MNHEY and SMNVEV (reference sequence). J gave up 4 bases and V 10 bases, and 11 bases lay outside the gene matches. The CDR3 DNA is TGTGCCACCGGGGACAGGGGGAGCCCCCTCTATGGCTACACCTTC. Encoded protein: CATGDRGSPLYGYTF.

This rearrangement joins TRBV28 to TRBJ1-2; D is perhaps TRBD1 (5 bases). The CDR3 sequence is 18 residues long. Germline CDR1 and CDR2: MDHEN and SYDVKM. The V and J ends lost 2 bases and 3 bases respectively, with 22 bases between them. DNA for the CDR3: TGTGCCAGCAGTTTAGGACCTATAGGGCAGGGCTGGCACTATGGCTACACCTTC. Its translation is CASSLGPIGQGWHYGYTF.

The chain recombines TRBV18 with TRBJ2-7; perhaps TRBD1 as D (5 bases). The ends were cut back, 4 bases at V and 5 bases at J, with 15 bases in the middle. This CDR3 spans 14 amino acids. Per the germline V gene, CDR1 is KGHSH and CDR2 is LQKENI. The CDR3 coding sequence is TGTGCCAGCTCACACAGTGAAGGGGCCCACGAGCAGTACTTC. Protein: CASSHSEGAHEQYF.

In this sample, this clone turned up a few times. V gene TRBV27 combines with J gene TRBJ2-3, with TRBD2 matching over 10 bases. Unmatched junction bases numbered 6, after V lost 4 bases and J lost 5 bases. The CDR3 extends over 15 amino acids. CDR1 is MNHEY, CDR2 SMNVEV, per germline (reference sequence). The CDR3 region is CASSSGLAGVDTQYF. The CDR3 region has the DNA TGTGCCAGCAGTTCCGGCCTAGCGGGAGTAGATACGCAGTATTTT.

The CDR3 loop reads CASSQDRTSRNEQFF. CDR3 DNA: TGTGCCAGCAGCCAAGACCGGACTAGCAGGAATGAGCAGTTCTTC. V is TRBV3-1 (or the pseudogene TRBV3-2) and J is TRBJ2-1; 8 bases line up with TRBD2. J was trimmed by 7 bases and V by 0 bases; bases with no gene match: 5. The CDR3 consists of 15 residues. Per germline, CDR1 LGHDT and CDR2 YNNKEL (reference sequence).

The rearrangement uses TRBV10-2 and TRBJ2-1, with 9 bases lining up with TRBD2. The CDR3 has 16 amino acids. CDR1 is WSHSY and CDR2 is SAAADI in the germline V gene. The J segment lost 1 base and the V segment lost 7 bases, leaving 8 bases of the junction unmatched. CDR3 sequence: CASTNRAGGSYNEQFF. CDR3 in DNA: TGCGCCAGCACCAACAGAGCGGGAGGTTCCTACAATGAGCAGTTCTTC.

The chain links TRBV4-2 to TRBJ2-3; 8 nucleotides agree with TRBD2. Germline values: CDR1 LGHNA, CDR2 YNFKEQ. The CDR3 contains 17 residues. J gave up 4 bases and V 0 bases, and 9 bases lay outside the gene matches. The CDR3 bases are TGTGCCAGCAGCCAAGATCAGGAGCGGGAGTTTGCAGATACGCAGTATTTT. Its protein is CASSQDQEREFADTQYF.

This clone appeared a single time. The V and J genes are TRBV4-2 and TRBJ2-7; 8 bases are a match to TRBD2. V shed 3 bases, J shed 3 bases, and the junction held 1 base outside the gene matches. Germline loops: CDR1 LGHNA, CDR2 YNFKEQ. The CDR3 is made up of 13 amino acids. CDR3 sequence reads: CASSHSGGYEQYF. Written as DNA, the CDR3 is TGTGCCAGCAGCCACAGCGGGGGCTACGAGCAGTACTTC.

The chain uses TRBV5-1 and TRBJ2-3; TRBD1 matches 11 bases. Looked up from germline, CDR1 is SGHRS and CDR2 is YFSETQ. Trimming cost V 4 bases and J 4 bases; bases outside gene matches: 5. The CDR3 has 15 amino acids. The CDR3 here is CASSRTGGAPDTQYF. The CDR3 DNA is TGCGCCAGCAGCAGGACAGGGGGCGCCCCAGATACGCAGTATTTT. Based on the CDR3 plus reference TRBV5-1 and TRBJ2-3, the full variable domain is KAGVTQTPRYLIKTRGQQVTLSCSPISGHRSVSWYQQTPGQGLQFLFEYFSETQRNKGNFPGRFSGRQFSNSRSEMNVSTLELGDSALYLCASSRTGGAPDTQYFGPGTRLTVL.

CDR3: CASRQTGAGGTQYF. In DNA form, the CDR3 reads TGTGCCAGCAGGCAAACAGGGGCTGGTGGGACCCAGTACTTC. The V call is TRBV7-6, the J call TRBJ2-5; TRBD1 agrees at 7 bases. There are 14 residues in the CDR3. The V and J ends lost 6 bases and 7 bases, in that order; junction bases with no gene match: 11. In germline, CDR1 is SGHVS, CDR2 FNYEAQ.

Concerning this clone: Other DNA sequences in the sample encode the same CDR3. The rearrangement joins TRBV5-1 to TRBJ2-7; perhaps TRBD1 as D (5 bases). The CDR3 spans 13 residues. Trimming shortened V by 4 bases and J by 2 bases, and 10 bases separated the two germline ends. CDR1 is SGHRS and CDR2 is YFSETQ in the germline V gene. The chain's CDR3 is CASSVGQAYEQYF. In DNA form, the CDR3 reads TGCGCCAGCAGCGTCGGACAAGCCTACGAGCAGTACTTC.

The J gene is TRBJ1-1, the V gene TRBV29-1, with a possible D match to TRBD1 (5 bases). Between the trimmed V and J ends, which lost 0 bases and 10 bases, there was a span of 15 bases. The V gene's germline CDR1 is SQVTM and CDR2 ANQGSEA. This CDR3 is 13 amino acids long. The CDR3 coding sequence is TGCAGCGTTGAAGATCGTCGGGGGGTCGGAGCTTTCTTT. Translated: CSVEDRRGVGAFF.

J is TRBJ2-1 and V is TRBV7-6; no firm D call. The germline gives CDR1 SGHVS, CDR2 FNYEAQ. The germline V and J ends were trimmed by 2 bases and 0 bases, with 5 bases remaining between them. CDR3 size: 14 residues. The CDR3 protein is CASSLLSSYNEQFF. The CDR3 nucleotides read TGTGCCAGCAGCTTACTCAGCTCCTACAATGAGCAGTTCTTC.

V gene TRBV14 combines with J gene TRBJ2-3; D uncertain. The CDR3 loop spans 16 amino acids. V gave up 1 base and J gave up 2 bases, with 13 bases separating them. Germline V gives CDR1 SGHDN, CDR2 FVKESK. This chain's CDR3 is CASSQARYQLTDTQYF. The CDR3 DNA follows: TGTGCCAGCAGCCAAGCCCGGTACCAACTCACAGATACGCAGTATTTT.

This clone appeared a few times. CDR3 sequence: CASSREPSAGELFF. The CDR3 DNA reads as TGCGCCAGCAGCCGGGAGCCATCGGCCGGGGAGCTGTTTTTT. The chain uses TRBV4-1 and TRBJ2-2; tentatively, D is TRBD2 (5 bases). Trimming stripped 4 bases from V and 6 bases from J, with 12 bases between. CDR1 and CDR2 (germline): MGHRA, YSYEKL. The CDR3 covers 14 residues.

The sample holds one count of this clone. The J gene is TRBJ2-5, the V gene TRBV7-2; D might be TRBD1 (6 bases). Between the trimmed V and J ends, which lost 5 bases and 1 base, there was a span of 11 bases. This CDR3 is 14 amino acids long. From germline, CDR1 is SGHTA and CDR2 FQGNSA. The CDR3 DNA follows: TGTGCCAGCAGCCCCTGGGACATCCAAGAGACCCAGTACTTC. Its translation: CASSPWDIQETQYF. Drawing the rest from reference TRBV7-2 and TRBJ2-5, the complete variable domain is GAGVSQSPSNKVTEKGKDVELRCDPISGHTALYWYRQSLGQGLEFLIYFQGNSAPDKSGLPSDRFSAERTGGSVSTLTIQRTQQEDSAVYLCASSPWDIQETQYFGPGTRLLVL.

This clone was seen only once. The chain joins TRBV9 to TRBJ1-1; D ambiguous. This CDR3 contains 18 residues. V shed 0 bases and J shed 0 bases, with 18 bases lying between them. Germline lookup yields CDR1 SGDLS and CDR2 YYNGEE. CDR3 sequence: CASSVVGGASFLNTEAFF. CDR3 DNA: TGTGCCAGCAGCGTAGTGGGTGGAGCGTCCTTCCTGAACACTGAAGCTTTCTTT.

This sequence joins TRBV30 and TRBJ2-2; D is unclear. Germline V lookup: CDR1 GTSNPN, CDR2 SVGIG (reference sequence). The CDR3 runs 13 residues. The ends were cut back, 0 bases at V and 3 bases at J, with 5 bases in the middle. CDR3 sequence: CAWSVFDTGELFF. The CDR3 bases are TGTGCCTGGAGTGTCTTCGACACCGGGGAGCTGTTTTTT. The full variable domain, with the rest looked up from reference TRBV30 and TRBJ2-2, is SQTIHQWPATLVQPVGSPLSLECTVEGTSNPNLYWYRQAAGRGLQLLFYSVGIGQISSEVPQNLSASRPQDRQFILSSKKLLLSDSGFYLCAWSVFDTGELFFGEGSRLTVL.

The chain combines TRBV5-1 with TRBJ2-3; 8 nucleotides line up with TRBD2. The CDR3 is 16 residues long. Trimming removed 4 bases from V and 0 bases from J; junction bases left unmatched: 7. Looked up from germline, CDR1 is SGHRS and CDR2 is YFSETQ. The CDR3 DNA reads as TGCGCCAGCAGCCCCGAGCGGGGGCCGAGCACAGATACGCAGTATTTT. Translating it yields CASSPERGPSTDTQYF.

J is TRBJ2-1 and V is TRBV2, with TRBD2 matching over 9 bases. V shed 1 base and J 0 bases; nucleotides not matched to a gene: 10. Germline V lookup: CDR1 SNHLY, CDR2 FYNNEI. CDR3 length equals 19 residues. The CDR3: CASSEVAAGGSSSYNEQFF. Here the CDR3 DNA reads TGTGCCAGCAGTGAAGTTGCAGCGGGAGGCTCGAGCTCCTACAATGAGCAGTTCTTC.

CDR3 DNA sequence: TGTGCCAGCAGTTACTCGGGAGAGCCTCTGGGGCAGTACTTC. Its translation: CASSYSGEPLGQYF. The gene calls are TRBV27 and TRBJ2-7; possibly TRBD2 for D (6 bases). The CDR3 length is 14 residues. The V gene lost 4 bases and the J gene lost 9 bases, with 19 bases spanning the gap. The germline gives CDR1 MNHEY, CDR2 SMNVEV (reference sequence).

The genes are TRBV24-1 and TRBJ1-5; D unresolved. Germline V gene data show CDR1 as KGHDR and CDR2 as SFDVKD. This CDR3 has 14 residues. Trimming removed 3 bases from V and 4 bases from J, with 9 bases in between. CDR3 DNA: TGTGCCACCAGTGATGCGAGGCGGAATCAGCCCCAGCATTTT. Translation gives CATSDARRNQPQHF.

This chain uses TRBV7-9 with TRBJ2-1, with a tentative D call TRBD1 (6 bases). CDR1 is SEHNR, CDR2 FQNEAQ, per germline (reference sequence). V shed 3 bases and J shed 4 bases, with 7 bases lying between them. CDR3 size: 13 residues. DNA of the CDR3: TGTGCCAGCAGCTTGACAGGTTACAATGAGCAGTTCTTC. It is translated as CASSLTGYNEQFF.

This rearrangement joins TRBV5-4 to TRBJ1-2; maybe TRBD1 (5 bases). Germline V gene data show CDR1 as SGHNT and CDR2 as YYREEE (reference sequence). Trimming cost V 2 bases and J 1 base, with 6 bases left between them. There are 13 residues in the CDR3. The CDR3 DNA is TGTGCCAGCAGCTTCGGGGGTAACTATGGCTACACCTTC. As protein: CASSFGGNYGYTF.

The V and J genes are TRBV9 and TRBJ1-1; 11 bases line up with TRBD1. V was pared by 2 bases and J by 1 base, with 4 bases of the junction left unmatched. The CDR3 is made up of 16 amino acids. Germline V gene data show CDR1 as SGDLS and CDR2 as YYNGEE. CDR3 sequence reads: CASSVGTGGRNTEAFF. CDR3 bases: TGTGCCAGCAGCGTGGGGACAGGGGGACGGAACACTGAAGCTTTCTTT.

The rearrangement uses TRBV7-9 and TRBJ1-1; D uncertain. Deletions cut 1 base from V and 11 bases from J, with 11 bases between. The CDR3 runs to 12 residues. Germline CDR1 is SEHNR and CDR2 is FQNEAQ (reference sequence). Here the CDR3 reads CASSLDHPGAFF. The CDR3 DNA follows: TGTGCCAGCAGCTTAGATCACCCCGGGGCTTTCTTT.

CDR3: CASSWDRVNSPLHF. CDR3 sequence (DNA): TGTGCCAGCAGCTGGGACAGGGTGAATTCACCCCTCCACTTT. The chain links TRBV6-5 to TRBJ1-6, with 9 bases fitting TRBD1. V dropped 6 bases and J dropped 7; count of bases not matched to a gene: 4. The V gene's germline CDR1 is MNHEY and CDR2 SVGAGI. The CDR3 is 14 residues long.